The 6 T cell receptor beta chains presented below share a single source sample, sequenced in a study of T cell responses to AZD1222 COVID-19 vaccine. Produced via immunoSEQ multiplex PCR; TCRdb's table is partial and in-frame only. The sample lists about 120,000 clones; 80% to 95% were seen once. Source: peripheral blood, taken 28 days after the second dose of the MenACWY control vaccine. The receptors stem from an adult who received the MenACWY meningococcal vaccine as a control.

Only one count was recorded for this clone. The chain couples TRBV29-1 to TRBJ1-1; 8 bases match TRBD1. J was trimmed by 6 bases and V by 4 bases; bases with no gene match: 7. The CDR3 extends over 13 amino acids. Germline V gene sequence: CDR1 SQVTM, CDR2 ANQGSEA. The CDR3: CSVGGQVNPEAFF. DNA of the CDR3: TGCAGCGTTGGGGGACAGGTGAATCCTGAAGCTTTCTTT.

The V gene is TRBV10-1, the J gene TRBJ1-5, with unresolved D. CDR1 WNHNN and CDR2 SYGVQD come from the germline V gene (reference sequence). This CDR3 has 13 residues. Trimming stripped 2 bases from V and 7 bases from J, with 9 bases between. Here the CDR3 DNA reads TGCGCCAGCAGTGAGGGCAGGTTCCAGCCCCAGCATTTT. It codes for CASSEGRFQPQHF.

The rearrangement joins TRBV1 to TRBJ1-3. TRBV1 is termed a pseudogene. The CDR3 runs to 16 residues. The CDR3 sequence is CTSSQDKALSGNTIYF. CDR3 DNA: TGCACCAGCAGCCAAGATAAAGCGCTCTCTGGAAACACCATATATTTT.

The chain combines TRBV25-1 with TRBJ2-3, with D perhaps TRBD2 (5 bases). Between the trimmed V and J ends, which lost 3 bases and 0 bases, there was a span of 10 bases. Germline V gives CDR1 MGHDK, CDR2 SYGVNS. CDR3 length equals 15 residues. DNA of the CDR3: TGTGCCAGCAGTGATCTTCGGAGGAGCACAGATACGCAGTATTTT. It is translated as CASSDLRRSTDTQYF. The whole variable domain, filled in from reference TRBV25-1 and TRBJ2-3, reads EADIYQTPRYLVIGTGKKITLECSQTMGHDKMYWYQQDPGMELHLIHYSYGVNSTEKGDLSSESTVSRIRTEHFPLTLESARPSHTSQYLCASSDLRRSTDTQYFGPGTRLTVL.

CDR3: CAWRPPGLRSDTQYF. The DNA of the CDR3 is TGTGCCTGGAGACCCCCCGGGCTAAGAAGCGATACGCAGTATTTT. The chain recombines TRBV30 with TRBJ2-3; D unclear. This CDR3 spans 15 amino acids. CDR1 and CDR2 (germline): GTSNPN, SVGIG (reference sequence). Deletions cut 3 bases from V and 6 bases from J, with 19 bases between.

The J gene is TRBJ2-3, the V gene TRBV20-1; a weak D match, TRBD2 (5 bases). Germline assignment: CDR1 DFQATT and CDR2 SNEGSKA (reference sequence). The V and J ends lost 8 bases and 3 bases respectively, with 9 bases between them. This CDR3 is 11 amino acids long. CDR3 sequence reads: CSSGTTDTQYF. In nucleotides, the CDR3 is TGCAGTTCGGGAACTACAGATACGCAGTATTTT.